This T cell receptor beta chain was identified in a study of blood T cell repertoires in COVID-19. Adults between about 18 and 95 years of age took part from 24 US areas. To note about this clone: Other DNA variants within this sample encode the same CDR3.

Libraries were prepared by immunoSEQ multiplex PCR; TCRdb keeps only in-frame clonotypes and omits some of them. This sample has around 150,000 clones, with approximately 88% found just once. CDR1 SGDLS and CDR2 YYNGEE come from the germline V gene. The CDR3 runs 15 residues. V lost 0 bases, J lost 4 bases, and 11 bases lay in between. The sequenced sample consisted of PBMCs or T cells enriched from blood (not recorded which). This TCR was sampled from a woman aged 55-75 years who had recovered from COVID-19. The rearrangement joins TRBV9 to TRBJ2-1; D uncertain. The CDR3 DNA follows: TGTGCCAGCAGCGTAGACGGCGGCTCGTACAATGAGCAGTTCTTC. Its protein is CASSVDGGSYNEQFF.